These T cell receptor beta chains were read from a single sample in a study of glioma-infiltrating T cells. TCRdb recomputed calls from the multiplex PCR reads with MiXCR, one row per CDR3 protein. There are some 85,000 distinct CDR3 sequences in the sample; about 25% occur only once, and 6.7% lies in the top ten. The sequenced sample consisted of glioma tissue, nonneoplastic brain tissue, or PBMCs (not recorded which). Receptor source: a human donor with low-grade glioma or glioblastoma, undergoing nonglioma brain surgery, or in good health (not recorded which). CDR3s include the opening cysteine and the closing phenylalanine or tryptophan. A D gene is named only where the DNA matches it firmly. For some rows the clone size is stated as once, few or many, or as a class when expanded; others skip it.

v_call: TRBV19; cdr3_length: 15; clone_size: once; j_call: TRBJ2-1; d_call: .; cdr3_aa: CASAGRPGQSNEQFF; cdr3_nt: TGTGCCAGTGCCGGGCGACCTGGACAGAGCAATGAGCAGTTCTTC
v_call: TRBV7-9; cdr3_length: 14; clone_size: .; j_call: TRBJ2-2; d_call: .; cdr3_aa: CASSPYSKTGELFF; cdr3_nt: TGTGCCAGCAGCCCGTACTCGAAAACCGGGGAGCTGTTTTTT
v_call: TRBV7-2; cdr3_length: 15; clone_size: .; j_call: TRBJ2-7; d_call: TRBD1; cdr3_aa: CASSLTGAWYYEQYF; cdr3_nt: TGTGCCAGCAGCTTAACAGGGGCCTGGTACTACGAGCAGTACTTC
v_call: TRBV9; cdr3_length: 17; clone_size: .; j_call: TRBJ2-5; d_call: TRBD2; cdr3_aa: CASSFGLADLLQETQYF; cdr3_nt: TGTGCCAGCAGCTTCGGACTAGCGGACCTTTTACAAGAGACCCAGTACTTC
v_call: TRBV7-2; cdr3_length: 13; clone_size: many; j_call: TRBJ2-2; d_call: .; cdr3_aa: CASTRLGTGELFF; cdr3_nt: TGTGCCAGCACACGGTTGGGCACCGGGGAGCTGTTTTTT
v_call: TRBV20-1; cdr3_length: 12; clone_size: many; j_call: TRBJ1-1; d_call: .; cdr3_aa: CSGGEGRAEAFF; cdr3_nt: TGCAGTGGCGGTGAGGGAAGGGCTGAAGCTTTCTTT
v_call: TRBV28; cdr3_length: 12; clone_size: .; j_call: TRBJ2-7; d_call: .; cdr3_aa: CARSRQAYEQYF; cdr3_nt: TGTGCCAGAAGCCGACAGGCCTACGAGCAGTACTTC
v_call: TRBV12-3/TRBV12-4; cdr3_length: 14; clone_size: few; j_call: TRBJ1-1; d_call: .; cdr3_aa: CASSPSRGVTEAFF; cdr3_nt: TGTGCCAGCAGCCCCTCGCGGGGAGTCACTGAAGCTTTCTTT
v_call: TRBV18; cdr3_length: 15; clone_size: many; j_call: TRBJ1-1; d_call: .; cdr3_aa: CASSPPSGLNTEAFF; cdr3_nt: TGTGCCAGCTCACCACCCAGTGGGCTGAACACTGAAGCTTTCTTT
v_call: TRBV6-6; cdr3_length: 15; clone_size: .; j_call: TRBJ1-1; d_call: .; cdr3_aa: CASRDDRWMSAEAFF; cdr3_nt: TGTGCCAGCAGGGATGACAGATGGATGAGCGCTGAAGCTTTCTTT
v_call: TRBV2; cdr3_length: 14; clone_size: many; j_call: TRBJ1-1; d_call: .; cdr3_aa: CASSEEQGNTEAFF; cdr3_nt: TGTGCCAGCAGTGAGGAACAGGGGAACACTGAAGCTTTCTTT
v_call: TRBV6-1; cdr3_length: 13; clone_size: many; j_call: TRBJ1-2; d_call: TRBD1; cdr3_aa: CASSAQGGYGYTF; cdr3_nt: TGTGCCAGCAGCGCGCAGGGGGGCTATGGCTACACCTTC
v_call: TRBV7-2; cdr3_length: 16; clone_size: many; j_call: TRBJ2-1; d_call: .; cdr3_aa: CASSLGSGSSYNEQFF; cdr3_nt: TGTGCCAGCAGCTTAGGATCAGGAAGCTCCTACAATGAGCAGTTCTTC
v_call: TRBV7-9; cdr3_length: 14; clone_size: many; j_call: TRBJ1-5; d_call: TRBD1; cdr3_aa: CASSQDRISQPQHF; cdr3_nt: TGTGCCAGCAGCCAGGACAGGATCAGTCAGCCCCAGCATTTT
v_call: TRBV12-3/TRBV12-4; cdr3_length: 11; clone_size: many; j_call: TRBJ1-2; d_call: .; cdr3_aa: CASSSDYGYTF; cdr3_nt: TGTGCCAGCAGTTCAGACTATGGCTACACCTTC
v_call: TRBV18; cdr3_length: 15; clone_size: many; j_call: TRBJ1-6; d_call: TRBD1; cdr3_aa: CASSLSTGINSPLHF; cdr3_nt: TGTGCCAGCTCACTTTCGACAGGGATTAATTCACCCCTCCACTTT
v_call: TRBV7-8; cdr3_length: 15; clone_size: many; j_call: TRBJ2-5; d_call: .; cdr3_aa: CASRRSGTRQETQYF; cdr3_nt: TGTGCCAGCAGACGCTCCGGGACACGGCAAGAGACCCAGTACTTC
v_call: TRBV27; cdr3_length: 15; clone_size: many; j_call: TRBJ1-1; d_call: TRBD1; cdr3_aa: CASGGTGAMNTEAFF; cdr3_nt: TGTGCCAGCGGGGGTACAGGGGCTATGAACACTGAAGCTTTCTTT
v_call: TRBV28; cdr3_length: 14; clone_size: many; j_call: TRBJ1-2; d_call: TRBD1; cdr3_aa: CASRQGQGVVSSAF; cdr3_nt: TGTGCCAGCAGACAAGGACAGGGTGTAGTTTCCTCGGCCTTC
v_call: TRBV5-4; cdr3_length: 15; clone_size: many; j_call: TRBJ2-3; d_call: .; cdr3_aa: CASSQQSGSTDTQYF; cdr3_nt: TGTGCCAGCAGCCAACAGAGCGGATCCACAGATACGCAGTATTTT
v_call: TRBV19; cdr3_length: 16; clone_size: few; j_call: TRBJ1-5; d_call: .; cdr3_aa: CASSMETGHSNQPQHF; cdr3_nt: TGTGCCAGTAGTATGGAGACAGGCCATAGCAATCAGCCCCAGCATTTT
v_call: TRBV2; cdr3_length: 14; clone_size: few; j_call: TRBJ1-4; d_call: TRBD1; cdr3_aa: CASSGDRAFEKLFF; cdr3_nt: TGTGCCAGCAGCGGGGACAGGGCCTTCGAAAAACTGTTTTTT
v_call: TRBV20-1; cdr3_length: 13; clone_size: many; j_call: TRBJ1-1; d_call: .; cdr3_aa: CSATGTLNTEAFF; cdr3_nt: TGCAGTGCTACTGGGACCTTGAACACTGAAGCTTTCTTT
v_call: TRBV4-2; cdr3_length: 15; clone_size: .; j_call: TRBJ2-7; d_call: .; cdr3_aa: CASSQPVTQLGEQYF; cdr3_nt: TGTGCCAGCAGCCAACCCGTGACACAACTAGGGGAGCAGTACTTC
v_call: TRBV10-2; cdr3_length: 14; clone_size: many; j_call: TRBJ2-5; d_call: TRBD2; cdr3_aa: CASRTSGRSKTQYF; cdr3_nt: TGCGCCAGCCGGACTAGCGGGAGATCGAAGACCCAGTACTTC
v_call: TRBV15; cdr3_length: 14; clone_size: many; j_call: TRBJ2-5; d_call: TRBD2; cdr3_aa: CATSRGLAEETQYF; cdr3_nt: TGTGCCACCAGCAGAGGACTAGCGGAAGAGACCCAGTACTTC
v_call: TRBV11-2; cdr3_length: 15; clone_size: many; j_call: TRBJ1-2; d_call: .; cdr3_aa: CASSLESGTIYGYTF; cdr3_nt: TGTGCCAGCAGCTTAGAATCCGGGACGATCTATGGCTACACCTTC
v_call: TRBV12-3/TRBV12-4; cdr3_length: 12; clone_size: many; j_call: TRBJ1-2; d_call: .; cdr3_aa: CAVKGRRAGYTF; cdr3_nt: TGTGCTGTTAAGGGCCGAAGAGCTGGCTACACCTTC
v_call: TRBV29-1; cdr3_length: 13; clone_size: few; j_call: TRBJ2-3; d_call: .; cdr3_aa: CSVGHLSTDTQYF; cdr3_nt: TGCAGCGTTGGACACTTATCCACAGATACGCAGTATTTT
v_call: TRBV20-1; cdr3_length: 14; clone_size: many; j_call: TRBJ1-1; d_call: .; cdr3_aa: CSARDQGFYTEAFF; cdr3_nt: TGCAGTGCTAGAGATCAGGGGTTTTACACTGAAGCTTTCTTT
v_call: TRBV6-2/TRBV6-3; cdr3_length: 14; clone_size: .; j_call: TRBJ1-1; d_call: TRBD1; cdr3_aa: CASSGWTGSTKAFF; cdr3_nt: TGTGCCAGCAGTGGGTGGACAGGGAGCACTAAAGCTTTCTTT
v_call: TRBV20-1; cdr3_length: 16; clone_size: .; j_call: TRBJ1-5; d_call: .; cdr3_aa: CSERDLGGTFNQPQHF; cdr3_nt: TGCAGTGAGAGAGATCTAGGAGGGACCTTTAATCAGCCCCAGCATTTT
v_call: TRBV6-6; cdr3_length: 15; clone_size: many; j_call: TRBJ2-2; d_call: .; cdr3_aa: CASSYLAKNTGELFF; cdr3_nt: TGTGCCAGCAGTTACTTGGCTAAAAACACCGGGGAGCTGTTTTTT
v_call: TRBV7-7; cdr3_length: 15; clone_size: many; j_call: TRBJ2-1; d_call: TRBD2; cdr3_aa: CASSLGRAGGNEQFF; cdr3_nt: TGTGCCAGCAGCTTAGGGCGAGCGGGGGGGAATGAGCAGTTCTTC
v_call: TRBV3-1; cdr3_length: 14; clone_size: few; j_call: TRBJ2-1; d_call: .; cdr3_aa: CASRLSSSYNEQLF; cdr3_nt: TGTGCCAGCAGATTGTCAAGCTCCTACAATGAGCAGCTCTTC
v_call: TRBV5-4; cdr3_length: 12; clone_size: many; j_call: TRBJ2-7; d_call: .; cdr3_aa: CASTLDGYEQYF; cdr3_nt: TGTGCCAGCACCCTGGACGGCTACGAGCAGTACTTC
v_call: TRBV3-1; cdr3_length: 17; clone_size: few; j_call: TRBJ1-1; d_call: TRBD1; cdr3_aa: CASSTPSNRGKNTEAFF; cdr3_nt: TGTGCCAGCAGCACCCCCTCCAACAGGGGGAAGAACACTGAAGCTTTCTTT
v_call: TRBV7-8; cdr3_length: 15; clone_size: few; j_call: TRBJ2-7; d_call: TRBD2; cdr3_aa: CASSSRLAGPQEQYF; cdr3_nt: TGTGCCAGCAGCTCAAGACTAGCGGGGCCCCAGGAGCAGTACTTC
v_call: TRBV2; cdr3_length: 13; clone_size: many; j_call: TRBJ2-7; d_call: TRBD1; cdr3_aa: CASRRATGGEQYF; cdr3_nt: TGTGCCAGCAGAAGAGCGACAGGGGGCGAGCAGTACTTC
v_call: TRBV2; cdr3_length: 13; clone_size: .; j_call: TRBJ1-1; d_call: .; cdr3_aa: CVSSPVGGPGAFF; cdr3_nt: TGTGTTAGCAGTCCGGTAGGGGGGCCCGGAGCTTTCTTT
v_call: TRBV7-2; cdr3_length: 14; clone_size: many; j_call: TRBJ2-5; d_call: .; cdr3_aa: CASSPERPKETQYF; cdr3_nt: TGTGCCAGCAGCCCAGAGCGGCCTAAGGAGACCCAGTACTTC
v_call: TRBV2; cdr3_length: 16; clone_size: few; j_call: TRBJ2-7; d_call: TRBD2; cdr3_aa: CASSEGTSGSVDGQYF; cdr3_nt: TGTGCCAGCAGTGAAGGGACTAGCGGGAGCGTCGACGGGCAGTACTTC
v_call: TRBV20-1; cdr3_length: 12; clone_size: medium-sized; j_call: TRBJ2-1; d_call: .; cdr3_aa: CSATGDLNEQFF; cdr3_nt: TGCAGTGCTACAGGTGATCTGAATGAGCAGTTCTTC
v_call: TRBV2; cdr3_length: 10; clone_size: many; j_call: TRBJ2-7; d_call: .; cdr3_aa: CASSYYEQYF; cdr3_nt: TGTGCCAGCAGTTATTACGAGCAGTACTTC
v_call: TRBV6-5; cdr3_length: 15; clone_size: many; j_call: TRBJ1-1; d_call: .; cdr3_aa: CASSYQGEMNTEAFF; cdr3_nt: TGTGCCAGCAGTTACCAGGGAGAAATGAACACTGAAGCTTTCTTT